Sequencing of this T cell receptor (beta chain) was carried out in a study of control samples from healthy donors and cancer patients (dated by TCRdb to 2020 to 2021). In the case of this clone: Its antigen is still unknown. No qualities accompany the bases; no much larger clone lies one base away.

The library was produced with the immunoSEQ multiplex PCR assay. Imported from immuneACCESS, the table was reduced by TCRdb to in-frame sequences with V and J called. These copies leave out some clones; in studies compared against another copy, an unresolved V gene accounts for under half, and the cause of the remainder is not known. This sample gives 140,000 or so clones in total; 89% of them show up just once. Jointly, the top ten make up around 4.6% of the sample. The germline V gene supplies CDR1 LGHNA and CDR2 YSLEER. V is clipped by 6 bases and J by 8 bases, and the sequence between their germline boundaries is 14 bases long. The CDR3, from cysteine to phenylalanine, totals 14 residues. Only the CDR3 DNA stays, 42 bases, in frame from base 1.

Source material: blood. The chain employs TRBV4-3 and TRBJ1-6; D gene: possibly TRBD1, on 5 matching bases. The source is a man aged 25-45 years in good health. The nucleotide sequence is given as TGCGCCAGCAGGGGACCGACACGGGATTCACCCCTCCACTTT. This translates into CASRGPTRDSPLHF.